This entry describes one T cell receptor (beta chain). Its antigen target is currently unknown. No qualities accompany the bases; no much larger clone lies one base away. The data originate from a study of blood T cell repertoires in COVID-19 (TCRdb year 2020). Regarding the study in general: Collaborator samples came from the United States, Italy and Spain and covered acute and convalescent phases of COVID-19. Nearly every sample came with metadata listing a de-identified subject ID, COVID-19 status, age in years and sex. The samples were drawn from two sources: the first 160 participants of the ongoing ImmuneRACE study, and 950 to 1,500 subjects contributed by 6 global collaborators. Where available, HLA class I and class II types were obtained from metadata supplied by the sample provider rather than from assay-based typing. The dataset comprised deeply sampled blood TCRbeta repertoires from subjects exposed to, actively infected with, or recovered from COVID-19. The material from the prospective study consisted of cDNA or gDNA derived from T cells, B-cell-depleted T cells, or PBMCs. The repertoires were made available in a free public database intended to serve as a resource for research on the immune response to SARS-CoV-2.

Sequences MNHEY (CDR1) and SVGAGI (CDR2) are obtained from the germline V gene. The germline ends are 17 bases apart after V is trimmed by 6 bases and J by 11 bases. Its CDR3 holds 13 amino acids, cysteine through phenylalanine. Only the CDR3 portion is preserved as DNA: 39 bases, with reading frame beginning at the first base. General conclusions and limits of the study: How much clinical and demographic metadata was included differed by source and by participant, and the metadata was provided uncurated.

Participants in the prospective study were aged 18 to 89 years, lived in over 20 United States geographic areas, and enrolled through a virtual design. In the prospective study, cohorts were assigned on the basis of participant-reported clinical history obtained from a screening survey and a study questionnaire. Exposed participants had been in contact with someone with a PCR-confirmed or clinician-diagnosed COVID-19 case within 2 weeks of study entry. Mobile phlebotomists in the prospective study collected whole blood, serum and a nasopharyngeal or oropharyngeal swab from every participant. Over a roughly 2-month period, participants in the prospective study had the option of providing additional blood draws and questionnaires. Prospective study blood samples were shipped either frozen or at room temperature before DNA extraction. TCRbeta CDR3 regions were amplified from genomic DNA using the immunoSEQ Assay, a bias-controlled multiplex PCR. Turning to the authors' computational methods: Nucleated cell counts per sample were estimated from amplification of reference gene primers within the assay. To quantify the absolute abundance of each unique TCRbeta CDR3 rearrangement, sequence reads were collapsed and filtered. Productive Simpson clonality was computed per sample as the square root of Simpson's diversity index over productive rearrangements. TCRdb's version of the immuneACCESS table is confined to in-frame rearrangements and falls short of the full clone set. An unresolved V gene accounts for under half of the shortfall where checked; the remainder is of unknown origin. Clone size and V and J calls were adopted from that table, with D and trimming inferred from the DNA. In all, the sample holds 200,000 to 250,000 clones, and 90% of those were seen once. The top ten clonotypes cover over 13% of the sample.

This sequence originates from a man in his thirties or forties who had been exposed to COVID-19. This sequence uses TRBV6-5 and TRBJ1-5, with a tentative D gene TRBD1 over 6 matching bases. Sequencing was carried out using PBMCs or T cells enriched from blood (not recorded which). Here the CDR3 is given as CASSVGRGVSQHF. The DNA reads as follows: TGTGCCAGCAGCGTAGGGAGGGGGGTGTCCCAGCATTTT.